Listed here is a single T cell receptor beta chain. The data were taken from a study of blood T cell repertoires in COVID-19. As for the study in general: The origin of the acute and convalescent COVID-19 samples was the United States, Italy and Spain. Sample material is recorded as cDNA or gDNA derived from T cells, B-cell-depleted T cells, or PBMCs.

The germline gives CDR1 KGHDR, CDR2 SFDVKD. CDR3 size: 21 residues. Unmatched junction bases numbered 12, after V lost 1 base and J lost 2 bases. In the study's own analysis: The authors estimated nucleated cell counts from reference gene primer amplification. TCRdb's copy holds only in-frame clones and misses some; the assay was immunoSEQ multiplex PCR. Clonal size and the V and J genes are those of that table, whereas D and trimming came from the DNA. The sample lists roughly 390,000 clones, about 85% occurring once. This TCR was sampled from a young woman with acute or convalescent COVID-19. V usage is TRBV24-1 and J usage is TRBJ2-2; 13 bases map to TRBD2. Sequencing was carried out using peripheral blood. CDR3 protein: CATSDFVSPGTSGINTGELFF. DNA for the CDR3: TGTGCCACCAGTGATTTCGTTAGCCCCGGGACTAGCGGGATCAACACCGGGGAGCTGTTTTTT.